Following are 3 T cell receptor beta chains from one sample sequenced in a study of blood T cell repertoires in COVID-19. Assay used: immunoSEQ multiplex PCR; TCRdb lists only in-frame clones, some missing. Of roughly 360,000 clones listed, around 87% are singletons. The sequencing input was PBMCs or T cells enriched from blood (not recorded which). The receptors here all came from a man aged 30 to 39 who had recovered from COVID-19.

The chain employs TRBV7-8 and TRBJ2-4; tentative D call: TRBD1 (5 bases). Germline lookup yields CDR1 SGHVS and CDR2 FQNEAQ. The CDR3 has 16 amino acids. Trimming removed 1 base at V and 2 bases at J, with 12 bases between. DNA for the CDR3: TGTGCCAGCAGCTTAGGCAGGGTTGTGACCAAAAACATTCAGTACTTC. Translation gives CASSLGRVVTKNIQYF.

The chain is built from TRBV7-2 and TRBJ1-2, with TRBD1 matching 7 bases. The V and J ends lost 6 bases and 1 base, in that order; junction bases with no gene match: 8. Looked up from germline, CDR1 is SGHTA and CDR2 is FQGNSA. This CDR3 has 15 residues. The chain's CDR3 is CASSEGGLRNYGYTF. The CDR3 DNA reads TGTGCCAGCAGTGAAGGGGGCCTCCGTAACTATGGCTACACCTTC.

This sequence joins TRBV10-3 and TRBJ1-5; the D is unclear. This CDR3 is 14 amino acids long. Germline V gene lookup returns CDR1 ENHRY and CDR2 SYGVKD. V lost 1 base to trimming and J lost 6 bases, with 10 bases between them. The chain's CDR3 is CAISEFRSSQPQHF. The CDR3 nucleotides read TGTGCCATCAGTGAGTTTCGCAGTTCTCAGCCCCAGCATTTT.